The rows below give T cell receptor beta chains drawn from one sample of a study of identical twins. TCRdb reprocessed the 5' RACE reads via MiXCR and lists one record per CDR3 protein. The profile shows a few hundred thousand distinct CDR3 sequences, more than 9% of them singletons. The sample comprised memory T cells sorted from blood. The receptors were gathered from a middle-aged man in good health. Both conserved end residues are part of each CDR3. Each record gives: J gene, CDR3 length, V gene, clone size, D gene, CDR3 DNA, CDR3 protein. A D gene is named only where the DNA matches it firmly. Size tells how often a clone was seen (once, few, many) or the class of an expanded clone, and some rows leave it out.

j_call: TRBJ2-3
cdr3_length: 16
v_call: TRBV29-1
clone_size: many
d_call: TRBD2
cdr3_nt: TGCAGCGTTTCAGCGGGGGGGACTTCTAGCACAGATACGCAGTATTTT
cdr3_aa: CSVSAGGTSSTDTQYF

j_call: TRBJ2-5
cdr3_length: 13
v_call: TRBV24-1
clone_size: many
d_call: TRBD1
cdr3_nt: TGTGCCACCAGTGGGGACAGTCAAGAGACCCAGTACTTC
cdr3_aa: CATSGDSQETQYF

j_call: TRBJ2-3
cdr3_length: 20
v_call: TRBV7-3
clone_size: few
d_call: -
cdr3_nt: TGTGCCAGCAGCTTAACAGGATCCTTACGACGGGGGGCCCCCACAGATACGCAGTATTTT
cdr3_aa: CASSLTGSLRRGAPTDTQYF

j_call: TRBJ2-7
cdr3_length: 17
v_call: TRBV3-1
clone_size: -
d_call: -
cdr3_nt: TGTGCCAGCAGCCTTAGCATCGACCGATCTCGCCGATACGAGCAGTACTTC
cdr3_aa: CASSLSIDRSRRYEQYF

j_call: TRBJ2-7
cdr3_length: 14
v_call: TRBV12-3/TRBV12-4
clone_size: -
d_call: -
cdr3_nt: TGTGCCAGCAGTTTATCCGCGGCGGGCCACGAGCAGTACTTC
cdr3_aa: CASSLSAAGHEQYF

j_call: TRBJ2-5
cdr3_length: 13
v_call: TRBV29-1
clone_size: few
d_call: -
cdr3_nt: TGCAGCGTTGTAGCGTTAGTTCAAGAGACCCAGTACTTC
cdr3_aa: CSVVALVQETQYF

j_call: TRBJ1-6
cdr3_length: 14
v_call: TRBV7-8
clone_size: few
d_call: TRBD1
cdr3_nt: TGTGCCAGCAGCAACGACAGGGGGAGTTCACCCCTCCACTTT
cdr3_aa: CASSNDRGSSPLHF

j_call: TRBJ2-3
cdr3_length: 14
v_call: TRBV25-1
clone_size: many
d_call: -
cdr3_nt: TGTGCCAGCAGTCGTGGGGATTCGACAGATACGCAGTATTTT
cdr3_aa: CASSRGDSTDTQYF

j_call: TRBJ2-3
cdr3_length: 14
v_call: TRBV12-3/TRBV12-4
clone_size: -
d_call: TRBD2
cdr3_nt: TGTGCCAGCAATCCTAGCGGGCCCCGGGATACGCAGTATTTT
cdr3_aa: CASNPSGPRDTQYF

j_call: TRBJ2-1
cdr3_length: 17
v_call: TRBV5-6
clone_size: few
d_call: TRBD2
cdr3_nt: TGTGCCAGCAGCTTGTTACTTGAGCGGGGGGGCTACAATGAGCAGTTCTTC
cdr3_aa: CASSLLLERGGYNEQFF

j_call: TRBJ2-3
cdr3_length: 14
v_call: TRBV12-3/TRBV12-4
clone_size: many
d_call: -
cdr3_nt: TGTGCCAGCAGCGTGGATGGGGGATTAGATACGCAGTATTTT
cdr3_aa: CASSVDGGLDTQYF

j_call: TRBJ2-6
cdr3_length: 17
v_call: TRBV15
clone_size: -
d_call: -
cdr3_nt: TGTGCCACCAGCGGCGCCAGGGACCTCGCCGGGGCCAACGTCCTGACTTTC
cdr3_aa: CATSGARDLAGANVLTF

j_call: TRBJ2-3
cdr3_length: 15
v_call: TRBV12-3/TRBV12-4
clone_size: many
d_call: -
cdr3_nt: TGTGCCAGCAGTTTCTCCCCTAACTACACAGATACGCAGTATTTT
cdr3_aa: CASSFSPNYTDTQYF

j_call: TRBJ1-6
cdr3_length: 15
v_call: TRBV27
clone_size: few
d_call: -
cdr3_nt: TGTGCCAGCAGTCCCCGTATGGCGGGGGATTCACCCCTCCACTTT
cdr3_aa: CASSPRMAGDSPLHF

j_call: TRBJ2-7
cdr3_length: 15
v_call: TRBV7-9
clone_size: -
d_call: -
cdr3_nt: TGTGCCAGCAGCCCTGACTACAGGGCGACCTACGAGCAGTACTTC
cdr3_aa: CASSPDYRATYEQYF

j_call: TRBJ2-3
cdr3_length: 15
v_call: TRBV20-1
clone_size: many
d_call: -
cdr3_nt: TGCAGTGCTTTAGCCGATAACTCAGTAACAGATACGCAGTATTTT
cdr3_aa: CSALADNSVTDTQYF

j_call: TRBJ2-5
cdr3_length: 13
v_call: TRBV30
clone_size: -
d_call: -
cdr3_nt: TGTGCCTGGATCCGACAGTCCCAAGAGACCCAGTACTTC
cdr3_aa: CAWIRQSQETQYF

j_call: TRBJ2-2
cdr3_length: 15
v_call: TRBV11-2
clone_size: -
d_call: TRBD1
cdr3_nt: TGTGCCAGCAGAGAGGGACAGGGGACGACCGGGGAGCTGTTTTTT
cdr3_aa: CASREGQGTTGELFF

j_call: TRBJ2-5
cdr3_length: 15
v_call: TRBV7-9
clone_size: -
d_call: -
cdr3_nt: TGTGCCAGCAGCTTCGACGGGGGGCTCCAAGAGACCCAGTACTTC
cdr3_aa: CASSFDGGLQETQYF

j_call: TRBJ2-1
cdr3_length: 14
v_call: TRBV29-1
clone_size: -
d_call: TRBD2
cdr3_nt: TGCAGCGTTGAAGAACGTACCGGGACTAGGTTTCCTTTCTTC
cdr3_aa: CSVEERTGTRFPFF

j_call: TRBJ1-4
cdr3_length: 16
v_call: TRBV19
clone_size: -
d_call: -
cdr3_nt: TGTGCCAGTGGAGGGAGGACCGGATCAACTAATGAAAAACTGTTTTTT
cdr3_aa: CASGGRTGSTNEKLFF

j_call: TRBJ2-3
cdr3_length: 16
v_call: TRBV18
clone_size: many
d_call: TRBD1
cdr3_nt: TGTGCCAGCTCACGCGCGACAGGGGCGAGCACAGATACGCAGTATTTT
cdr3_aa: CASSRATGASTDTQYF

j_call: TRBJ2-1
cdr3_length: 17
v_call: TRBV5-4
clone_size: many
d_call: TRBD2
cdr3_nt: TGTGCCAGCAGCTCGAGAATACTAGCGGGGGCCCACAATGAGCAGTTCTTC
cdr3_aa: CASSSRILAGAHNEQFF

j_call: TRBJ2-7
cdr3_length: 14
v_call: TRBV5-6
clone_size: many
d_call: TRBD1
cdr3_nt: TGTGCCAGCAGCTACGGGACAGGGTCCTACGAGCAGTACTTC
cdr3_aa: CASSYGTGSYEQYF

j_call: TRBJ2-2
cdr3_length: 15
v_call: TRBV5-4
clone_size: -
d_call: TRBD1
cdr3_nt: TGTGCCAGCAGCAGACAGGGGGCCGGCACCGGGGAGCTGTTTTTT
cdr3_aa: CASSRQGAGTGELFF

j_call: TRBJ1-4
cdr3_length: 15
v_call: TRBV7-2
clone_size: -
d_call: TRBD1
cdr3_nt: TGTGCCAGCAGCTACACACAGGGGGCGCAGGGAAAACTGTTTTTT
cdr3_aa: CASSYTQGAQGKLFF

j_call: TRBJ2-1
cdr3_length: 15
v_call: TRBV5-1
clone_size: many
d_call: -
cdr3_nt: TGCGCCAGCAGCTTGGGGGGATATGGCTACAATGAGCAGTTCTTC
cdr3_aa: CASSLGGYGYNEQFF

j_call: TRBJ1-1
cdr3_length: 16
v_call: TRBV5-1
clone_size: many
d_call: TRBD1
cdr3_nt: TGCGCCAGCAGCCAGGGACAGGGGGGGCGGAACACTGAAGCTTTCTTT
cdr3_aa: CASSQGQGGRNTEAFF

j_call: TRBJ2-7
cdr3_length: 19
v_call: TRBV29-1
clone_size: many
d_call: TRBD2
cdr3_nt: TGCAGCGTTGAAGAGGTGACAGCGCGAGCGGGAGCTACCTCCTACGAGCAGTACTTC
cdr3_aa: CSVEEVTARAGATSYEQYF

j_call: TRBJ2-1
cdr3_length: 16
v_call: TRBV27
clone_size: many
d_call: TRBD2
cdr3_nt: TGTGCCAGCAGTCCATTACGACTAGCTGCTGACAATGAGCAGTTCTTC
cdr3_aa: CASSPLRLAADNEQFF

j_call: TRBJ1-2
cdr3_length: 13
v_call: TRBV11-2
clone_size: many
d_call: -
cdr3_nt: TGTGCCAGCAGCTTAGATCTCGGCGATGGCTACACCTTC
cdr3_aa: CASSLDLGDGYTF

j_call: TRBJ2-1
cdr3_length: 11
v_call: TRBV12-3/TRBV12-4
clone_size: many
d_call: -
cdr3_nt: TGTGCCAGCAGCCAAGGCGGAGAGCAGTTCTTC
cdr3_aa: CASSQGGEQFF

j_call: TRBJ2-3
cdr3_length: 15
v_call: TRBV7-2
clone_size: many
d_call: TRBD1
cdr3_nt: TGTGCCAGCAGCTTTGACAGGGGCTACACAGATACGCAGTATTTT
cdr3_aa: CASSFDRGYTDTQYF

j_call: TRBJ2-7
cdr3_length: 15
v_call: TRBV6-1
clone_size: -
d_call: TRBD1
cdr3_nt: TGTGCCAGCAGAAGACCGGGACAGGGGACGGGCGAGCAGTACTTC
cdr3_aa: CASRRPGQGTGEQYF

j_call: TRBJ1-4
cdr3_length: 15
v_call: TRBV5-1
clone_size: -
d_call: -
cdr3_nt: TGCGCCAGCAGCTTGGAGGCGGGTATCGGCGGGAAACTGTTTTTT
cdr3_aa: CASSLEAGIGGKLFF